This TCR beta chain emerged from a study of blood T cell repertoires in COVID-19. Study at large: COVID-19 samples collected from the United States, Italy and Spain covered acute and convalescent phases. T cells, B-cell-depleted T cells, or PBMCs supplied cDNA or gDNA.

Per the authors' pipeline: Amplification from reference gene primers served as the basis for estimated nucleated cell counts. The protocol was immunoSEQ multiplex PCR, while the TCRdb copy is restricted to in-frame clones and leaves out a portion. Clonal size and the V and J genes are those of that table, whereas D and trimming came from the DNA. The sample holds around 78,000 clones, around 80% seen once. The germline V gene has CDR1 KGHSH and CDR2 LQKENI. The CDR3 runs 12 residues. V was pared by 1 base and J by 6 bases, with 7 bases between. This chain joins TRBV18 and TRBJ2-7; no clear D. The material sequenced was peripheral blood. This TCR derives from a human donor in a cohort sampled during active COVID-19. The CDR3 sequence: CASSPRGGEQYF. The CDR3, as DNA: TGTGCCAGCTCACCACGCGGCGGCGAGCAGTACTTC.